This T cell receptor beta chain derives from a study of blood T cell repertoires in COVID-19. For the study at large: The study drew acute and convalescent COVID-19 samples from the United States, Italy and Spain.

The protocol was immunoSEQ multiplex PCR, while the TCRdb copy is restricted to in-frame clones and leaves out a portion. This sample yields about 140,000 clones, of which 65% to 85% are seen a single time; roughly 8% belongs to the top ten. J gave up 2 bases and V 5 bases, and 5 bases lay outside the gene matches. CDR1 LNHDA and CDR2 SQIVND come from the germline V gene (reference sequence). The CDR3 contains 15 residues. The clonotype originates from a human donor in a cohort sampled during active COVID-19. The chain recombines TRBV19 with TRBJ2-1; TRBD1 aligns across 8 bases. Sequenced: peripheral blood. This CDR3 is CASSATGAAYNEQFF. DNA of the CDR3: TGTGCCAGTAGTGCGACAGGGGCCGCCTACAATGAGCAGTTCTTC.